Shown below are 14 T cell receptor beta chains from a single sample sequenced in a study of neoadjuvant anti-PD-1 for oral cavity cancer. The time point was: after neoadjuvant nivolumab, at surgical resection. Repertoires were generated with immunoSEQ multiplex PCR, while TCRdb's copy carries only in-frame clones and drops some. The table records some 15,000 clones, 73% of them present only once. The sample in question was PBMCs, obtained after nivolumab (anti-PD-1) treatment. All receptors derive from a person aged 35-79 years with oral cavity squamous cell carcinoma.

J is TRBJ1-2 and V is TRBV29-1; perhaps TRBD1 as D (5 bases). The germline V gene encodes CDR1 SQVTM and CDR2 ANQGSEA. The CDR3 spans 12 residues. CDR3 in DNA: TGCAGTGTCGGGGACCCTAGACGGGGCTACACCTTC. It specifies CSVGDPRRGYTF. The full variable domain, with the rest looked up from reference TRBV29-1 and TRBJ1-2, is SAVISQKPSRDICQRGTSLTIQCQVDSQVTMMFWYRQQPGQSLTLIATANQGSEATYESGFVIDKFPISRPNLTFSTLTVSNMSPEDSSIYLCSVGDPRRGYTFGSGTRLTVV.

The CDR3 reads CASSAGQINQPQHF. CDR3 sequence (DNA): TGTGCCAGCAGTGCGGGACAGATCAATCAGCCCCAGCATTTT. The gene calls are TRBV2 and TRBJ1-5; 7 bases match TRBD1. The germline V gene has CDR1 SNHLY and CDR2 FYNNEI. V shed 4 bases and J 3 bases; nucleotides not matched to a gene: 3. CDR3 size: 14 residues.

The chain recombines TRBV5-6 with TRBJ2-3, with TRBD1 identical over 9 bases. The germline V gene encodes CDR1 SGHDT and CDR2 YYEEEE. J lost 4 bases, V lost 3 bases, and 6 bases had no gene match. The length of the CDR3 is 15 residues. CDR3 in DNA: TGTGCCAGCAGCTCACAGGGGGCGGGGGCAGATACGCAGTATTTT. Translation: CASSSQGAGADTQYF. The variable domain in full, completed from reference TRBV5-6 and TRBJ2-3, reads DAGVTQSPTHLIKTRGQQVTLRCSPKSGHDTVSWYQQALGQGPQFIFQYYEEEERQRGNFPDRFSGHQFPNYSSELNVNALLLGDSALYLCASSSQGAGADTQYFGPGTRLTVL.

The rearrangement uses TRBV6-5 and TRBJ1-2; D call uncertain. The CDR3 is made up of 14 amino acids. In germline, CDR1 is MNHEY, CDR2 SVGAGI. V was shortened by 2 bases and J by 5 bases, with 12 bases between the two germline ends. In DNA, the CDR3 is TGTGCCAGCAGTTACCTCACCGGAAATTATGGCTACACCTTC. Translated: CASSYLTGNYGYTF.

The chain carries TRBV5-4 and TRBJ2-2; either TRBD1 or TRBD2 may fit D (5 bases each). CDR1 is SGHNT and CDR2 is YYREEE in the germline V gene (reference sequence). Trimming shortened V by 7 bases and J by 6 bases, and 13 bases separated the two germline ends. The CDR3 spans 13 residues. The CDR3 protein is CASRRGMAGELFF. DNA of the CDR3: TGTGCCAGCCGACGGGGCATGGCCGGGGAGCTGTTTTTT.

This clone has a single count. This chain's CDR3 is CASSYSTGVGEQYF. CDR3 DNA: TGTGCCAGCAGTTACTCGACAGGGGTTGGAGAGCAGTACTTC. The V call is TRBV6-5, the J call TRBJ2-7, with 8 bases identical to TRBD1. The trim removed 0 bases at V and 7 bases at J, leaving 5 bases unmatched. Germline CDR1 and CDR2: MNHEY and SVGAGI. The CDR3 covers 14 residues.

The rearrangement links TRBV7-8 to TRBJ2-7, with D unresolved. The CDR3 covers 13 residues. Trimming left V 2 bases short and J 0 bases short, with 5 bases between. The germline V gene encodes CDR1 SGHVS and CDR2 FQNEAQ. CDR3 sequence reads: CASSLSSSYEQYF. The DNA for the CDR3 is TGTGCCAGCAGCTTAAGTAGCTCCTACGAGCAGTACTTC.

J is TRBJ1-2 and V is TRBV15; 9 nucleotides match TRBD1. The CDR3 consists of 15 residues. With V trimmed by 4 bases and J by 8 bases, 11 bases remained unmatched. From germline, CDR1 is LNHNV and CDR2 YYDKDF (reference sequence). CDR3 sequence: CATSTVGQGKKGYTF. The DNA of the CDR3 is TGTGCCACCAGCACCGTGGGACAGGGCAAAAAGGGCTACACCTTC.

The chain is built from TRBV2 and TRBJ2-3, with D perhaps matching TRBD1 or TRBD2 (7 bases each). The CDR3 is made up of 14 amino acids. Trimming shortened V by 6 bases and J by 1 base, and 11 bases separated the two germline ends. CDR1 and CDR2 from the germline V gene are SNHLY and FYNNEI. CDR3 sequence reads: CASRTGRGTDTQYF. The CDR3 nucleotides read TGTGCCAGCAGGACAGGGAGGGGCACAGATACGCAGTATTTT.

CDR3 DNA sequence: TGTGCCAGTAATACACCCGGGACTAGGGACAATGAGCAGTTCTTC. Protein: CASNTPGTRDNEQFF. This sequence joins TRBV19 and TRBJ2-1; 8 bases align to TRBD2. Trimming cost V 7 bases and J 5 bases; bases outside gene matches: 10. The CDR3 runs to 15 residues. Germline lookup yields CDR1 LNHDA and CDR2 SQIVND (reference sequence).

The chain recombines TRBV12-5 with TRBJ2-1; TRBD2 aligns across 10 bases. The germline gives CDR1 LGHNT, CDR2 FRNRAP. This CDR3 is 17 amino acids long. With V trimmed by 2 bases and J by 0 bases, 4 bases remained unmatched. CDR3 in DNA: TGTGCTAGTGGTTTGTTCCTAGCGGGGGACTCCTACAATGAGCAGTTCTTC. Translation gives CASGLFLAGDSYNEQFF.

This chain links TRBV25-1 with TRBJ1-1; no firm D call. In germline, CDR1 is MGHDK, CDR2 SYGVNS. This CDR3 is 14 amino acids long. V gave up 2 bases and J gave up 2 bases, with 9 bases separating them. The CDR3 bases are TGTGCCAGCAGTGAACAAGGTCTCAACACTGAAGCTTTCTTT. Translation: CASSEQGLNTEAFF.

The chain combines TRBV19 with TRBJ1-1; TRBD1 matches at 8 bases. CDR1 is LNHDA, CDR2 SQIVND, per germline (reference sequence). Unmatched junction bases numbered 11, after V lost 7 bases and J lost 10 bases. The CDR3 runs 13 residues. The chain's CDR3 is CASTPGQGAGAFF. CDR3 DNA sequence: TGTGCCAGTACGCCTGGGCAGGGGGCTGGAGCTTTCTTT.

This chain joins TRBV19 and TRBJ2-2; D might be TRBD1 (5 bases). Germline V CDR1 and CDR2: LNHDA, SQIVND (reference sequence). Trimming cost V 5 bases and J 1 base, with 8 bases left between them. This CDR3 has 14 residues. This CDR3 reads CASSARENTGELFF. CDR3 DNA: TGTGCCAGTAGTGCCAGGGAGAACACCGGGGAGCTGTTTTTT.